The 18 T cell receptor beta chains below come from one sample, sequenced in a study of T cells after somatic rescue of genetic block. Libraries were prepared by immunoSEQ multiplex PCR; TCRdb keeps only in-frame clonotypes and omits some of them. The table has about 68,000 clones, about nine tenths seen once. Sequencing used peripheral blood mononuclear cells (PBMCs). The receptor set was obtained from a man aged 40-55 years.

The rearrangement links TRBV7-8 to TRBJ1-2; 10 bases align to TRBD1. In germline, CDR1 is SGHVS, CDR2 FQNEAQ. The ends lost 1 base at V and 7 bases at J; junction bases unmatched: 6. The CDR3 has 15 amino acids. CDR3: CASSLVTGGDPGYTF. CDR3 nucleotide sequence: TGTGCCAGCAGCTTAGTGACAGGGGGCGATCCTGGCTACACCTTC.

The chain recombines TRBV6-5 with TRBJ2-3, with 8 positions matching TRBD2. The J segment lost 0 bases and the V segment lost 6 bases, leaving 2 bases of the junction unmatched. CDR3 length equals 14 residues. Germline V gives CDR1 MNHEY, CDR2 SVGAGI. DNA of the CDR3: TGTGCCAGCAGCACTAGCGGTAGCACAGATACGCAGTATTTT. Amino acid sequence: CASSTSGSTDTQYF.

The chain employs TRBV5-1 and TRBJ2-7; D perhaps matches TRBD2 (5 bases). The CDR3 has 13 amino acids. CDR1 is SGHRS, CDR2 YFSETQ, per germline. V was cut by 6 bases and J by 0 bases, with 10 bases left in between. CDR3: CASTGLSSYEQYF. The CDR3 DNA reads as TGCGCCAGCACCGGACTGAGCTCCTACGAGCAGTACTTC.

This chain uses TRBV5-3 with TRBJ2-3; 8 bases agree with TRBD1. TRBV5-3 is designated an ORF whose function remains uncertain. CDR3 length: 14 amino acids. V dropped 5 bases and J dropped 3; count of bases not matched to a gene: 5. CDR3 DNA: TGTGCCAGAAGGGGGCAGGGGGCAACAGATACGCAGTATTTT. It specifies CARRGQGATDTQYF.

The genes are TRBV11-2 and TRBJ1-1, with TRBD1 matching over 7 bases. Per germline, CDR1 SGHAT and CDR2 FQNNGV. CDR3 length: 14 residues. The trim removed 0 bases at V and 4 bases at J, leaving 2 bases unmatched. In DNA form, the CDR3 reads TGTGCCAGCAGCTTAGATTCAGGGGGCACTGAAGCTTTCTTT. Its protein is CASSLDSGGTEAFF.

This clone was detected once. This chain uses TRBV18 with TRBJ2-7; 8 nucleotides align to TRBD1. This CDR3 is 13 amino acids long. Germline CDR1 and CDR2: KGHSH and LQKENI. V lost 2 bases and J lost 6; bases outside the gene matches: 3. The chain's CDR3 is CASSPGQGGEQYF. The CDR3 bases are TGTGCCAGCTCACCAGGACAGGGTGGCGAGCAGTACTTC.

CDR3 DNA sequence: TGTGCCAGTATGGAGGCTAGCGGAGAAGAGACCCAGTACTTC. Its protein is CASMEASGEETQYF. The rearrangement uses TRBV19 and TRBJ2-5, with 7 positions matching TRBD2. CDR1 LNHDA and CDR2 SQIVND come from the germline V gene (reference sequence). J was trimmed by 3 bases and V by 7 bases; bases with no gene match: 8. This CDR3 contains 14 residues.

This rearrangement joins TRBV30 to TRBJ1-1; D gene uncertain. Per germline, CDR1 GTSNPN and CDR2 SVGIG (reference sequence). The CDR3 loop spans 13 amino acids. Trimming shortened V by 2 bases and J by 2 bases, and 9 bases separated the two germline ends. Here the CDR3 DNA reads TGTGCCTGGAGTCGAGGTCAAAACACTGAAGCTTTCTTT. This gives the protein CAWSRGQNTEAFF.

This clone was counted once. This sequence joins TRBV6-5 and TRBJ2-7; tentatively, D is TRBD1 or TRBD2 (5 bases each). Per germline, CDR1 MNHEY and CDR2 SVGAGI. The CDR3 runs to 14 residues. The V end lost 0 bases, the J end lost 2 bases, and 8 bases lay between the germline ends. DNA for the CDR3: TGTGCCAGCAGTTACTCCGGGACCGCCTACGAGCAGTACTTC. It specifies CASSYSGTAYEQYF.

The genes are TRBV15 and TRBJ2-1; no firm D call. The ends were cut back, 0 bases at V and 4 bases at J, with 19 bases in the middle. This CDR3 contains 18 residues. Germline V gives CDR1 LNHNV, CDR2 YYDKDF (reference sequence). Written as DNA, the CDR3 is TGTGCCACCAGCAGAGATCTTCCGAAGGTTTTTACATACAATGAGCAGTTCTTC. It encodes CATSRDLPKVFTYNEQFF.

This chain uses TRBV25-1 with TRBJ2-2; 7 bases map to TRBD1. Germline CDR1 MGHDK, CDR2 SYGVNS. The CDR3 extends over 16 amino acids. V trimming: 3 bases; J trimming: 1 base; junction bases outside the gene matches: 5. CDR3 region: CASSDPRQGNTGELFF. CDR3 DNA: TGTGCCAGCAGTGACCCCCGACAGGGGAACACCGGGGAGCTGTTTTTT.

J is TRBJ2-7 and V is TRBV5-1; D may correspond to TRBD1 or TRBD2 (6 bases each). This CDR3 comprises 14 residues. The germline V gene encodes CDR1 SGHRS and CDR2 YFSETQ. Trimming left V 4 bases short and J 4 bases short, with 15 bases between. This chain's CDR3 is CASSGDGGLYEQYF. Here the CDR3 DNA reads TGCGCCAGCAGCGGGGACGGGGGCCTTTACGAGCAGTACTTC.

The chain recombines TRBV16 with TRBJ1-1, with 8 bases identical to TRBD1. Germline V gene sequence: CDR1 KGHSY, CDR2 FQNENV. CDR3 length: 14 residues. Losses at the gene ends were 4 bases for V and 5 bases for J; bases not matched to a gene: 6. The CDR3 region has the DNA TGTGCCAGCAGCCCCAGGGGGCGATTGACTGAAGCTTTCTTT. It yields the protein CASSPRGRLTEAFF.

The J gene is TRBJ2-3, the V gene TRBV10-1; D is undetermined. V gave up 7 bases and J gave up 4 bases, with 24 bases separating them. The germline V gene has CDR1 WNHNN and CDR2 SYGVQD (reference sequence). The CDR3 runs to 17 residues. In DNA, the CDR3 is TGCGCCAGCACCACCCCCGGCGTCGGCCTGCTCCCAGATACGCAGTATTTT. Protein sequence: CASTTPGVGLLPDTQYF.

The chain carries TRBV7-3 and TRBJ2-7; tentatively, D is TRBD1 (5 bases). Germline V gene data show CDR1 as SGHTA and CDR2 as FQGTGA. V was pared by 3 bases and J by 1 base, with 10 bases between. This CDR3 is built from 14 residues. The CDR3 loop is CASSLGHSSYEQYF. CDR3 sequence (DNA): TGTGCCAGCAGCTTGGGGCACTCTTCCTACGAGCAGTACTTC.

The chain carries TRBV5-4 and TRBJ2-5, with no clear D. Germline-derived CDR1 and CDR2 are SGHNT and YYREEE (reference sequence). Trimming left V 0 bases short and J 2 bases short, with 8 bases between. CDR3 length: 14 amino acids. The CDR3 loop reads CASSLAVGQETQYF. The CDR3 nucleotides are TGTGCCAGCAGCTTGGCGGTGGGGCAAGAGACCCAGTACTTC.

The chain links TRBV7-8 to TRBJ2-3; 7 bases are shared with TRBD2. V dropped 5 bases and J dropped 5; count of bases not matched to a gene: 10. This CDR3 has 15 residues. CDR1 SGHVS and CDR2 FQNEAQ come from the germline V gene. The CDR3 nucleotides read TGTGCCAGCAGCACACGGGGCGGGAGAGGAGATACGCAGTATTTT. The encoded protein is CASSTRGGRGDTQYF.

This chain joins TRBV4-1 and TRBJ2-5, with a weak D call TRBD1 (5 bases). V lost 4 bases and J lost 9, with 18 bases in between. The CDR3 runs to 14 residues. The V gene's germline CDR1 is MGHRA and CDR2 YSYEKL. The CDR3 nucleotides are TGCGCCAGCAGCCCTACAACAGGATGGCCGGCCCAGTACTTC. Translated: CASSPTTGWPAQYF.